Shown below are 14 T cell receptor beta chains from a single sample sequenced in a study of shared clonotypes between healthy human individuals. The method was immunoSEQ multiplex PCR; TCRdb's version includes in-frame clones alone and lacks a portion of them. The sample shows more than 1.2 million clones, approximately 98.5% of them seen only once. Sequencing used naive CD4+ T cells sorted from blood. Specified subset: CD45RA+ positively selected. These receptors came from a man between 25 and 39 years old in good health.

V and J are TRBV6-1 and TRBJ2-2, with no clear D. This CDR3 has 14 residues. Germline V lookup: CDR1 MNHNS, CDR2 SASEGT. V gave up 2 bases and J gave up 4 bases, with 8 bases separating them. The CDR3 here is CASSELTTTGELFF. The CDR3 DNA sequence: TGTGCCAGCAGTGAACTAACCACCACCGGGGAGCTGTTTTTT.

This clone was counted a single time. This chain links TRBV5-1 with TRBJ2-3; 8 nucleotides align to TRBD1. CDR3 size: 15 residues. The germline V gene has CDR1 SGHRS and CDR2 YFSETQ. The ends lost 4 bases at V and 2 bases at J; junction bases unmatched: 6. The CDR3 is CASSRQGRDTDTQYF. In nucleotides, the CDR3 is TGCGCCAGCAGCAGACAGGGGCGAGACACAGATACGCAGTATTTT.

The chain carries TRBV4-1 and TRBJ1-1; 7 positions match TRBD1. V was clipped by 3 bases and J by 4 bases; unmatched bases: 11. Germline CDR1 MGHRA, CDR2 YSYEKL. The CDR3 sequence is 16 residues long. CDR3 amino acids: CASSHPPRQGPTEAFF. CDR3 coding DNA: TGCGCCAGCAGCCACCCCCCCCGACAGGGACCCACTGAAGCTTTCTTT.

The chain links TRBV29-1 to TRBJ2-3; D remains ambiguous. The CDR3 length is 10 residues. Germline V gene data show CDR1 as SQVTM and CDR2 as ANQGSEA. The V end was cut by 8 bases, the J end by 2 bases, with 5 bases between. The CDR3 protein is CSLYTDTQYF. Here the CDR3 DNA reads TGCAGCCTATACACAGATACGCAGTATTTT.

Details on this clone: This CDR3 is also generated by other DNA sequences in the sample. The chain has TRBV29-1 and TRBJ2-7; D not certain. Per germline, CDR1 SQVTM and CDR2 ANQGSEA. Trimming removed 4 bases from V and 1 base from J, with 8 bases in between. This CDR3 is built from 12 residues. The CDR3 DNA follows: TGCAGCGTTGCAGACGGTTCCTACGAGCAGTACTTC. Amino acid sequence: CSVADGSYEQYF.

The genes are TRBV4-1 and TRBJ2-6; TRBD2 might be the D (6 bases). V dropped 4 bases and J dropped 2 bases, with 9 bases sitting between them. CDR3 length: 15 amino acids. Looked up from germline, CDR1 is MGHRA and CDR2 is YSYEKL. The CDR3 region has the DNA TGCGCCAGCAGCCCGTGGGGGGCTGGGGCCAACGTCCTGACTTTC. Amino acids: CASSPWGAGANVLTF.

The rearrangement joins TRBV27 to TRBJ1-4, with D possibly matching TRBD1 (5 bases). Germline CDR1 MNHEY, CDR2 SMNVEV (reference sequence). The CDR3 is 15 residues long. Trimming shortened V by 0 bases and J by 8 bases, and 13 bases separated the two germline ends. The CDR3 sequence: CASSLSYQGWEKLFF. CDR3 in DNA: TGTGCCAGCAGTTTATCGTATCAGGGCTGGGAAAAACTGTTTTTT.

With respect to this clone: This same CDR3 is encoded by further DNA sequences in the sample. V is TRBV9 and J is TRBJ2-1; 9 bases line up with TRBD2. Per the germline V gene, CDR1 is SGDLS and CDR2 is YYNGEE. This CDR3 region has 14 residues. Trimming took 0 bases from V and 5 from J; bases not matched to a gene: 0. CDR3 in DNA: TGTGCCAGCAGCGTAGGACTAGCGGACAATGAGCAGTTCTTC. This codes for CASSVGLADNEQFF.

V gene TRBV7-9 combines with J gene TRBJ2-1; TRBD2 agrees at 9 bases. After removal of 5 bases from V and 0 bases from J, the junction contained 14 bases not matched to a gene. Germline V gene data show CDR1 as SEHNR and CDR2 as FQNEAQ (reference sequence). The CDR3 consists of 19 residues. CDR3 region: CASSPGLGPSGVSYNEQFF. The CDR3 DNA is TGTGCCAGCAGCCCCGGCCTGGGACCTAGCGGGGTCTCCTACAATGAGCAGTTCTTC.

This chain joins TRBV5-8 and TRBJ2-2; D possibly corresponds to TRBD2 (5 bases). Trimming left V 3 bases short and J 3 bases short, with 18 bases between. The CDR3 extends over 17 amino acids. Germline V gene lookup returns CDR1 SGHTS and CDR2 YDEGEE. CDR3 sequence reads: CASSWQLTGTYTGELFF. The CDR3 coding sequence is TGTGCCAGCAGCTGGCAACTTACGGGAACCTACACCGGGGAGCTGTTTTTT.

The rearrangement uses TRBV5-4 and TRBJ2-3; D may be TRBD1 (7 bases). Germline CDR1 and CDR2: SGHNT and YYREEE (reference sequence). The CDR3 contains 15 residues. V was shortened by 1 base and J by 2 bases, with 11 bases between the two germline ends. CDR3 in amino acids: CASSLSRGDTDTQYF. The CDR3 DNA sequence: TGTGCCAGCAGCTTGAGCAGGGGGGACACAGATACGCAGTATTTT.

The chain links TRBV18 to TRBJ1-1, with D uncertain. There are 13 residues in the CDR3. V lost 3 bases, J lost 11 bases, and 16 bases lay in between. Looked up from germline, CDR1 is KGHSH and CDR2 is LQKENI. The CDR3: CASSPLPGEGAFF. The CDR3 DNA reads as TGTGCCAGCTCACCCCTACCCGGAGAAGGGGCTTTCTTT.

The gene calls are TRBV28 and TRBJ1-5; D remains unclear. Germline-derived CDR1 and CDR2 are MDHEN and SYDVKM. The germline V and J ends were trimmed by 3 bases and 4 bases, with 16 bases remaining between them. This CDR3 has 16 residues. CDR3 DNA sequence: TGTGCCAGCAGTTTGACGGACTGGTTTGGAAATCAGCCCCAGCATTTT. Translation: CASSLTDWFGNQPQHF.

Comments on this clone: An end of the junction differs from the germline gene, which may be a read error. The J gene is TRBJ1-2, the V gene TRBV18, with unresolved D. Germline loops: CDR1 KGHSH, CDR2 LQKENI. This CDR3 spans 15 amino acids. CDR3 nucleotides: TGTGCCAGCTCACCAACCCCAGGCAGCGAATCTCCCGAACTCTTC. It is translated as CASSPTPGSESPELF. Full variable domain (remainder filled in from reference TRBV18 and TRBJ1-2): NAGVMQNPRHLVRRRGQEARLRCSPMKGHSHVYWYRQLPEEGLKFMVYLQKENIIDESGMPKERFSAEFPKEGPSILRIQQVVRGDSAAYFCASSPTPGSESPELFGSGTRLTVV.